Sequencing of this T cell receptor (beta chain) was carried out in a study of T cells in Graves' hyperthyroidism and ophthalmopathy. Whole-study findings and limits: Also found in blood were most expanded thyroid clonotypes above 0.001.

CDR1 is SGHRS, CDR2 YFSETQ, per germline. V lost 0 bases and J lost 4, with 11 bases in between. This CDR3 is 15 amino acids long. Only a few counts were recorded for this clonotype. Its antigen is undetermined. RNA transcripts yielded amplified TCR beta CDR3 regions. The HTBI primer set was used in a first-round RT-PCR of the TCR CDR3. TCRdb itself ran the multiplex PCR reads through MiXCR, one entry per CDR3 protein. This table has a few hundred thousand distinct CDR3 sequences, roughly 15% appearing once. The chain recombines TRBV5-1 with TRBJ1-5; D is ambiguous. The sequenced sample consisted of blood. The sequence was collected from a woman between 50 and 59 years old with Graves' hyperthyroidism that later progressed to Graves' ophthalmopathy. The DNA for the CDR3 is TGCGCCAGCAGCTTGGCCCCAGGCGGGAATCAGCCCCAGCATTTT. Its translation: CASSLAPGGNQPQHF.